The next 16 T cell receptor beta chains were all read from a single sample in a study of response to subunit inactivated influenza vaccine. TCRdb re-called the RT-PCR reads through MiXCR, storing one row per CDR3 protein. The data show just under 550,000 distinct CDR3 sequences, roughly 25% seen once. Another study also made use of these data, one on T cells expressing NK-cell markers. According to that study: As the method of synthesis, 5'RACE template switching with UMIs yielded TCR beta cDNA.

The sample here was CD4+ T cells sorted from PBMCs, taken about 11 days after vaccination. The receptor set was obtained from a man aged 45-65 years who received an inactivated influenza vaccine.

The chain joins TRBV5-5 to TRBJ2-5; 7 positions match TRBD1. The germline V gene encodes CDR1 SGHKS and CDR2 YYEKEE (reference sequence). Losses at the gene ends were 1 base for V and 7 bases for J; bases not matched to a gene: 10. The length of the CDR3 is 15 residues. The CDR3: CASSLLIRQGGTQYF. The CDR3 DNA sequence: TGTGCCAGCAGCTTGTTAATAAGACAGGGCGGGACCCAGTACTTC.

This clonotype came up a few times. The J gene is TRBJ1-2, the V gene TRBV6-2 or TRBV6-3; tentative D call: TRBD1 (5 bases). The germline V and J ends were trimmed by 9 bases and 1 base, with 18 bases remaining between them. CDR3 size: 15 residues. Germline V gives CDR1 MNHEY, CDR2 SVGEGT. CDR3 loop: CASTRGTAGNYGYTF. The CDR3 coding sequence is TGTGCCAGTACACGCGGGACGGCGGGTAACTATGGCTACACCTTC.

In this sample, this clonotype turned up a few times. V and J are TRBV10-3 and TRBJ1-6; tentatively, D is TRBD1 (6 bases). Germline lookup yields CDR1 ENHRY and CDR2 SYGVKD. Trimming pared 4 bases from V and 9 bases from J, leaving 19 bases between. This CDR3 is 16 amino acids long. The CDR3 bases are TGTGCCATCAGTGTTCAACAAGGGGGGATGGGTTCACCCCTCCACTTT. It specifies CAISVQQGGMGSPLHF.

This clonotype was recorded a few times. The rearrangement links TRBV6-1 to TRBJ2-3; 10 bases align to TRBD2. The germline V gene encodes CDR1 MNHNS and CDR2 SASEGT. The CDR3 extends over 15 amino acids. The V segment lost 8 bases and the J segment 6 bases; nucleotides outside the gene matches: 11. CDR3 sequence: CASGASGGAWDTQYF. The CDR3 DNA sequence: TGTGCCAGCGGTGCGAGCGGGGGGGCCTGGGATACGCAGTATTTT.

CDR3 coding DNA: TGTGCCAGCAGCTATGGACAGGGAACATCCTACGAGCAGTACTTC. This gives the protein CASSYGQGTSYEQYF. The gene calls are TRBV9 and TRBJ2-7; 8 bases fit TRBD1. This CDR3 has 15 amino acids. V shed 4 bases and J 1 base; nucleotides not matched to a gene: 7. Germline V gene sequence: CDR1 SGDLS, CDR2 YYNGEE.

This clonotype appeared a few times. The chain is built from TRBV5-1 and TRBJ1-4, with TRBD1 matching over 10 bases. The germline CDR1 and CDR2 sequences are SGHRS and YFSETQ. The CDR3 has 14 residues. Unmatched junction bases numbered 4, after V lost 3 bases and J lost 8 bases. This chain's CDR3 is CASSSGTGEEKLFF. DNA of the CDR3: TGCGCCAGCAGCTCCGGGACAGGGGAGGAAAAACTGTTTTTT.

This clonotype was seen a handful of times. This chain links TRBV28 with TRBJ2-7; tentatively, D is TRBD2 (5 bases). There are 15 residues in the CDR3. Between the trimmed V and J ends, which lost 4 bases and 7 bases, there was a span of 20 bases. The V gene's germline CDR1 is MDHEN and CDR2 SYDVKM. The CDR3 protein is CASSSQLVYYEEQYF. The CDR3 DNA reads as TGTGCCAGCAGTTCCCAACTAGTTTACTACGAAGAGCAGTACTTC.

Only a few counts were recorded for this clonotype. The CDR3 sequence: CASTSPGTRNEQFF. The CDR3 DNA reads TGTGCCAGCACCTCACCTGGGACAAGGAATGAGCAGTTCTTC. This chain uses TRBV5-5 with TRBJ2-1, with a tentative D call TRBD1 (6 bases). The CDR3 runs 14 residues. The V and J ends lost 6 bases and 7 bases respectively, with 17 bases between them. Germline V gene sequence: CDR1 SGHKS, CDR2 YYEKEE (reference sequence).

The V call is TRBV4-3, the J call TRBJ2-7; a weak D match, TRBD2 (5 bases). The CDR3 length is 13 residues. V was trimmed by 2 bases and J by 6 bases, leaving 11 bases between them. The germline gives CDR1 LGHNA, CDR2 YSLEER. Written as DNA, the CDR3 is TGCGCCAGCAGCCAATGGGAGTCCGGCGAGCAGTACTTC. It encodes CASSQWESGEQYF.

This clonotype has just a few counts. The V call is TRBV10-3, the J call TRBJ2-3, with TRBD1 as a possible D gene (6 bases). Trimming left V 0 bases short and J 1 base short, with 14 bases between. The length of the CDR3 is 17 residues. Germline values: CDR1 ENHRY, CDR2 SYGVKD. CDR3 amino acids: CAISESYWAGGTDTQYF. In nucleotides, the CDR3 is TGTGCCATCAGTGAGTCTTATTGGGCAGGGGGCACAGATACGCAGTATTTT.

The chain couples TRBV7-8 to TRBJ2-5, with D perhaps matching TRBD1 (5 bases). Germline CDR1 is SGHVS and CDR2 is FQNEAQ. CDR3 size: 12 residues. Trimming removed 8 bases from V and 0 bases from J, with 7 bases in between. The CDR3 sequence is CASGRDQETQYF. CDR3 in DNA: TGTGCCAGCGGCAGGGACCAAGAGACCCAGTACTTC. The whole variable domain, remainder taken from reference TRBV7-8 and TRBJ2-5, is GAGVSQSPRYKVAKRGQDVALRCDPISGHVSLFWYQQALGQGPEFLTYFQNEAQLDKSGLPSDRFFAERPEGSVSTLKIQRTQQEDSAVYLCASGRDQETQYFGPGTRLLVL.

This clonotype has a handful of counts. The chain employs TRBV29-1 and TRBJ2-4, with D unclear. This CDR3 spans 13 amino acids. Per the germline V gene, CDR1 is SQVTM and CDR2 is ANQGSEA. Trimming took 6 bases from V and 3 from J, leaving 12 bases between them. Here the CDR3 DNA reads TGCAGCGTGGGCCGAGACAACAAAAACATTCAGTACTTC. This translates into CSVGRDNKNIQYF.

This clonotype was recorded many times. J is TRBJ2-7 and V is TRBV20-1; D not resolved. Trimming took 5 bases from V and 3 from J, leaving 14 bases between them. The CDR3 contains 13 residues. The germline CDR1 and CDR2 sequences are DFQATT and SNEGSKA (reference sequence). The CDR3 loop reads CSAFRTSDYEQYF. CDR3 DNA: TGCAGTGCTTTCCGGACCAGTGACTACGAGCAGTACTTC.

V usage is TRBV9 and J usage is TRBJ1-6; D might be TRBD1 (5 bases). V was clipped by 0 bases and J by 5 bases, with 6 bases between them. The CDR3 is made up of 14 amino acids. The germline V gene encodes CDR1 SGDLS and CDR2 YYNGEE. The CDR3: CASSVGQNNSPLHF. The CDR3 coding sequence is TGTGCCAGCAGCGTAGGACAGAATAATTCACCCCTCCACTTT.

This clonotype appeared a few times. The V gene is TRBV12-3 or TRBV12-4, the J gene TRBJ1-2; TRBD1 matches at 7 bases. The CDR3 has 15 amino acids. J was trimmed by 4 bases and V by 6 bases; bases with no gene match: 11. CDR3 nucleotides: TGTGCCAGCAGCACTTCCGGGACAGACACCTATGGCTACACCTTC. Encoded protein: CASSTSGTDTYGYTF.

This clonotype was seen only a few times. The CDR3 spells CASSHRTTGNGRAFF. In nucleotides, the CDR3 is TGCGCCAGCAGCCACAGGACGACAGGGAACGGTCGAGCTTTCTTT. The V gene is TRBV4-3, the J gene TRBJ1-1; 7 bases agree with TRBD1. Germline assignment: CDR1 LGHNA and CDR2 YSLEER. This CDR3 region has 15 residues. Losses at the gene ends were 3 bases for V and 10 bases for J; bases not matched to a gene: 14.